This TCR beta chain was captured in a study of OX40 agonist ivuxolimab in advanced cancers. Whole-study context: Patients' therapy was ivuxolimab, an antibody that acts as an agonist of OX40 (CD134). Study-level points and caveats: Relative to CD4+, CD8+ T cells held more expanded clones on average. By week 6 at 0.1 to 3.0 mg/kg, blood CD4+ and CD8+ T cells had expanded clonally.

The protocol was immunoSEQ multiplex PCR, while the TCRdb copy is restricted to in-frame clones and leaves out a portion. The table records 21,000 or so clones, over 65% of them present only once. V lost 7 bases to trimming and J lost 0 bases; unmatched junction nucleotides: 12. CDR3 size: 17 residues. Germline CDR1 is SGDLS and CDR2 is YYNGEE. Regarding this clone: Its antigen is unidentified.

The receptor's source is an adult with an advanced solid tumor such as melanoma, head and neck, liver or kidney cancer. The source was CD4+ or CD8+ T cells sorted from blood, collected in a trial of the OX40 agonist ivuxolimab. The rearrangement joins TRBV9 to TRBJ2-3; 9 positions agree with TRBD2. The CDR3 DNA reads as TGTGCCAGCTCTCGTATGGGTAGCGGGGGTAGCACAGATACGCAGTATTTT. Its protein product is CASSRMGSGGSTDTQYF.